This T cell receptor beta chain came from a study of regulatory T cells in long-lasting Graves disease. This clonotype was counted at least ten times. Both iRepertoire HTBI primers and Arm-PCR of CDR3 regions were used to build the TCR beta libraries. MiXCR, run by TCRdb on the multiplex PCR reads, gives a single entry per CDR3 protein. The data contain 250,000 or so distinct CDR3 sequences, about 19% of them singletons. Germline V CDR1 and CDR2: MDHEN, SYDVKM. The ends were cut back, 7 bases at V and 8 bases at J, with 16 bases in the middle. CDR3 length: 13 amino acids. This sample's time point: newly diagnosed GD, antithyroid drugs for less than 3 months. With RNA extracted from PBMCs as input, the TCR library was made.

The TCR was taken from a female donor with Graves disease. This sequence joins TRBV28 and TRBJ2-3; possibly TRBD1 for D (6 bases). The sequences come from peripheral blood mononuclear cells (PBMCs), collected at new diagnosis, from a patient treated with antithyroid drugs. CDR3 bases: TGTGCCAGCATTACAACAGGGCGCGCTACGCAGTATTTT. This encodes CASITTGRATQYF.